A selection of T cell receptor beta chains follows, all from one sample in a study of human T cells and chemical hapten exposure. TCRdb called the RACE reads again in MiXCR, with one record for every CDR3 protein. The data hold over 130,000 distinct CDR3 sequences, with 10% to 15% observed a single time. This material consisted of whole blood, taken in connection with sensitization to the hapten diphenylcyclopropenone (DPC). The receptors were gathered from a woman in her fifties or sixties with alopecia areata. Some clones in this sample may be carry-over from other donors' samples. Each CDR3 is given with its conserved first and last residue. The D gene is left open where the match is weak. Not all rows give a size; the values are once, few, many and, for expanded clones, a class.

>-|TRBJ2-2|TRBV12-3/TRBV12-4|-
TGTGCCAGCAGTCCTTACAGAGCGACGAACACCGGGGAGCTGTTTTTT
CASSPYRATNTGELFF
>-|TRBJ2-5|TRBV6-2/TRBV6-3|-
TGTGCCAGCAGAAAGGCCCTCCAAGAGACCCAGTACTTC
CASRKALQETQYF
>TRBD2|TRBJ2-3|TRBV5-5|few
TGTGCCAGCAGCTTGGTTAGACTAGCGGGATTAGATACGCAGTATTTT
CASSLVRLAGLDTQYF
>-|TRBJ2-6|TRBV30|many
TGTGCCTGGAGGGGGTCTGGGGCCAACGTCCTGACTTTC
CAWRGSGANVLTF
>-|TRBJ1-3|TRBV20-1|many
TGCAGTGCTAGATCCCTAAACACCATATATTTT
CSARSLNTIYF
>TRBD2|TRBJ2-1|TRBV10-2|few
TGCGCCAGCAGTAGACTAGCGGGAGGCCTTTACAATGAGCAGTTCTTC
CASSRLAGGLYNEQFF
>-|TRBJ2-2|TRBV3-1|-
TGTGCCAGCATGGGCCTTGGGGAGCTGTTTTTT
CASMGLGELFF
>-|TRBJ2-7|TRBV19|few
TGTGCCAGTAGTATGGTGGGCGGATCCTACGAGCAGTACTTC
CASSMVGGSYEQYF
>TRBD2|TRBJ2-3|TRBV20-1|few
TGCAGTGCTAGAGACCCGACTAGCGGGCTGAGCACAGATACGCAGTATTTT
CSARDPTSGLSTDTQYF
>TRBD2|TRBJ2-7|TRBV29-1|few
TGCAGCGTTCAAGGACTAGCGGGAGGGGGGCTCGAGCAGTACTTC
CSVQGLAGGGLEQYF
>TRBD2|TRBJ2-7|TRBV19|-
TGTGCCAGTAGTAAACTAGCGGGAGGGAACGAGCAGTACTTC
CASSKLAGGNEQYF
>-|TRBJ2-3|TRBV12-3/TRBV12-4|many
TGTGCCAGCAGTTTAATGTCCCCCGCAGATACGCAGTATTTT
CASSLMSPADTQYF
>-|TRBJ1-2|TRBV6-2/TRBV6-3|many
TGTGCCAGCAGTTCCGCCGAAGGGGTGGGCTATGGCTACACCTTC
CASSSAEGVGYGYTF
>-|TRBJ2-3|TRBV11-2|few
TGTGCCAGCAGCTTAGGAGGGCCCGGGAGAGATACGCAGTATTTT
CASSLGGPGRDTQYF
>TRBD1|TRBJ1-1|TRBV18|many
TGTGCCAGCAGTCCCGGGACAGCGAACACTGAAGCTTTCTTT
CASSPGTANTEAFF
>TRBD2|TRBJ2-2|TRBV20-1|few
TGCAGTGCTAGAACGGGGGGTTTGAACACCGGGGAGCTGTTTTTT
CSARTGGLNTGELFF
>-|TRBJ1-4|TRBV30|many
TGTGCCTGGAGTGTTGTTGGGGGCCAGGAAAAACTGTTTTTT
CAWSVVGGQEKLFF
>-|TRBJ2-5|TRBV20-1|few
TGCAGTGCTAGAGATGGGGAGGGGGCGCGTCCAGAGACCCAGTACTTC
CSARDGEGARPETQYF
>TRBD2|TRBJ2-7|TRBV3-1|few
TGTGCCAGCAGCCTCCCGGGACTAGCTCAATACGAGCAGTACTTC
CASSLPGLAQYEQYF
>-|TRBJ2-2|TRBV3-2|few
TGTGCCAGCAGCCGGATCCGGGGCGACACCGGGGAGCTGTTTTTT
CASSRIRGDTGELFF
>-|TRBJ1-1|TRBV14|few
TGTGCCAGCAGCCAAGCCACTTATAGGGCTGAAGCTTTCTTT
CASSQATYRAEAFF
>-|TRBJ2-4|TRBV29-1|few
TGCAGCGTCGGTGTTACGCTAAACATTCAGTACTTC
CSVGVTLNIQYF
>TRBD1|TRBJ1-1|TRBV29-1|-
TGCAGCGTTGAAGGGACAGGGTCGACTGAAGCTTTCTTT
CSVEGTGSTEAFF
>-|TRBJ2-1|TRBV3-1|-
TGTGCCAGCAGCCAAGGGGACTCGCGGGCTTCCTACAATGAGCAGTTCTTC
CASSQGDSRASYNEQFF
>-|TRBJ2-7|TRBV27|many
TGTGCCAGCACCAAGGCGGGGATCCCCTACGAGCAGTACTTC
CASTKAGIPYEQYF
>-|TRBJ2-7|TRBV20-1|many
TGCAGTGCTCACGCGGGCAGCTCCTACGAGCAGTACTTC
CSAHAGSSYEQYF
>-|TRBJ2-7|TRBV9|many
TGTGCCAGCAGCCCGGGAGAAGGACTCATCTACGAGCAGTACTTC
CASSPGEGLIYEQYF
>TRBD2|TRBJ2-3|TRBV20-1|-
TGCAGTGCTAGAGGCGGCGTAGCGGGTGGTAAGGGCACGCAGTATTTT
CSARGGVAGGKGTQYF
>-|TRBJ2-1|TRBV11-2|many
TGTGCCAGCAGCTTAGATATAGGATACAATGAGCAGTTCTTC
CASSLDIGYNEQFF
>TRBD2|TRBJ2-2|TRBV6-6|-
TGTGCCAGCAGTCGGGCTGGGAGGGCTTGGACCGGGGAGCTGTTTTTT
CASSRAGRAWTGELFF
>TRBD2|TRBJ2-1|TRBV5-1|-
TGCGCCAGCACCTCGGCGGGAGGCGGATGGAATGAGCAGTTCTTC
CASTSAGGGWNEQFF
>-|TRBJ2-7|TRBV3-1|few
TGTGCCAGCAGCTGGGGACAACTCATTTGGGAGCAGTACTTC
CASSWGQLIWEQYF
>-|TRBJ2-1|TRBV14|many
TGTGCCAGCAGCCAACAAGGGGTTGAGCAGTTCTTC
CASSQQGVEQFF
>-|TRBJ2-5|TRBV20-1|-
TGCAGTGCTAGACCCGGACAGACCCAGTACTTC
CSARPGQTQYF
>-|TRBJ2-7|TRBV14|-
TGTGCCAGCAGCCAAGGAAATGCGCGCGAGCAGTACTTC
CASSQGNAREQYF
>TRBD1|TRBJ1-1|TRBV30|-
TGTGCCTGGAGTGTACGAGGGGGACAGGGGATGAACACTGAAGCTTTCTTT
CAWSVRGGQGMNTEAFF
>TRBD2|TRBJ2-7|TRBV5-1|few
TGCGCCAGCAGCGCGGGGGGAATAACCTACGAGCAGTACTTC
CASSAGGITYEQYF
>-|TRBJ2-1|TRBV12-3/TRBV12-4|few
TGTGCCAGCAGTTCTAGGTACAATGAGCAGTTCTTC
CASSSRYNEQFF
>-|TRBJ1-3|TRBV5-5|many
TGTGCCAGCAGCTCAGGACTGCGGGGCTCTGGAAACACCATATATTTT
CASSSGLRGSGNTIYF
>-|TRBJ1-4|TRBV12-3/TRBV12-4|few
TGTGCCAGCAGTTTGAAGGGAGAAAAACTGTTTTTT
CASSLKGEKLFF
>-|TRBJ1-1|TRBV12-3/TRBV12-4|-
TGTGCCAGCAGGATAAACACTGAAGCTTTCTTT
CASRINTEAFF
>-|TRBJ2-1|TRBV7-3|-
TGTGCCGGCAGCTCGGGCCCCTACAATGAGCAGTTCTTC
CAGSSGPYNEQFF
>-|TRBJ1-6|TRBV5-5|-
TGTGCCAGCAGCTTGGGTCGGGACTCACCCCTCCACTTT
CASSLGRDSPLHF
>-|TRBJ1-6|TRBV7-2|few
TGTGCCAGCAGCCTTCAGGAGGGATTAAATTCACCCCTCCACTTT
CASSLQEGLNSPLHF
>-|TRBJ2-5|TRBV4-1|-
TGCGCCAGCAGCCAAGAAGGCCTCACGGAGACCCAGTACTTC
CASSQEGLTETQYF
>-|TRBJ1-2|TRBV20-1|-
TGCAGTGCTAGAGAGGGGGGATTTGGCTATGGCTACACCTTC
CSAREGGFGYGYTF
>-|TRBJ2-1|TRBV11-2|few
TGTGCCAGCAGCGAAGCTAGCTCCTACAATGAGCAGTTCTTC
CASSEASSYNEQFF
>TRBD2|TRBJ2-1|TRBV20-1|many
TGCAGTGCTCCGCCTGGGAGCGGGAGGGGGTGGAATGAGCAGTTCTTC
CSAPPGSGRGWNEQFF
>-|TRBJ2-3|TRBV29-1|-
TGCAGCGTTGAGCAGGGGATCACAGAAACGCAGTATTTT
CSVEQGITETQYF
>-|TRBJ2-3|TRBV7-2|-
TGTGCCAGCAGCTTAATACGAAGACTGACCCAGACTAGCACAGATACGCAGTATTTT
CASSLIRRLTQTSTDTQYF
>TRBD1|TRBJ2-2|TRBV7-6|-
TGTGCCAGCAGCCCCCGACAGGGTACGAACACCGGGGAGCTGTTTTTT
CASSPRQGTNTGELFF
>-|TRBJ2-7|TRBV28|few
TGTGCCAGCCTGGGCCCCTACGAGCAGTACTTC
CASLGPYEQYF
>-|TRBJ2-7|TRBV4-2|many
TGTGCCAGCAGCCAAGAGGGGTCGGGGAGCTCCTACGAGCAGTACTTC
CASSQEGSGSSYEQYF
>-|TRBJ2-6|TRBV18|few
TGTGCCAGCTCACCCTACGAACCTGGGGCCAACGTCCTGACTTTC
CASSPYEPGANVLTF
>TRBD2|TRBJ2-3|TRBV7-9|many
TGTGCCAGCAGCCTTGCCGGGGAGCGGGGGTACACAGATACGCAGTATTTT
CASSLAGERGYTDTQYF
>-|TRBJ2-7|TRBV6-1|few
TGTGCCAGCAGTGAAGCGATAGGACAGCCGCCCTACGAGCAGTACTTC
CASSEAIGQPPYEQYF